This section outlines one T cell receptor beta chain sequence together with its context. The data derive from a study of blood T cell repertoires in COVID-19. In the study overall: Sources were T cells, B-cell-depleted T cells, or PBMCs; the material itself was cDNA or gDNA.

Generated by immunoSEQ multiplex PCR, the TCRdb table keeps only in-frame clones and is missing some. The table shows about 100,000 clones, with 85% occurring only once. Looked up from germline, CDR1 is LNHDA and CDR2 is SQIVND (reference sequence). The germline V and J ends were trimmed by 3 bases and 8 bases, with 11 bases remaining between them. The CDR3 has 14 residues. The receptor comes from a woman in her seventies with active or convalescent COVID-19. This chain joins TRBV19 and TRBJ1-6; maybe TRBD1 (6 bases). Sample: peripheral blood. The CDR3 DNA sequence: TGTGCCAGTAGTATCTACAGGGAAGATTCACCCCTCCACTTT. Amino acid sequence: CASSIYREDSPLHF.